This T cell receptor (beta chain) was observed in a study of spatial heterogeneity in lung cancer. J was trimmed by 1 base and V by 4 bases; bases with no gene match: 5. This CDR3 region has 15 residues. The germline V gene has CDR1 SGHVS and CDR2 FNYEAQ. In this sample, this clonotype is medium-sized. A unique molecular identifier was carried by every single TCR cDNA molecule. TCRdb analysed the 5' RACE reads with MiXCR anew, one entry per CDR3 protein. The sample carries thousands of distinct CDR3 sequences, roughly 9.8% recorded once. Time point specified: sample taken at primary tumor resection. Donation came from some 73 patients with untreated early-stage non-small cell lung cancer. Researchers sequenced whole RNA taken from tumor, nontumor lung or frozen PBMC without sorting.

The J gene is TRBJ1-2, the V gene TRBV7-6; 8 bases align to TRBD1. This sequence was found in a male donor with early-stage non-small cell lung cancer. Sample: normal lung tissue next to the tumor, taken at surgery. The CDR3 bases are TGTGCCAGCAGCTACGACAGGGGCGGTAACTATGGCTACACCTTC. Its protein product is CASSYDRGGNYGYTF.